This TCR beta chain came from a study of cytomegalovirus exposure and HLA in healthy donors. General study points: Testing in vitro showed a few CMV-associated chains specific for CMV antigens. Among the most significant clusters, several appeared linked to common viral pathogens in a later analysis. An Asian-associated ancestry cluster reportedly showed fewer N-insertions than the approximately 670-donor mean in a later analysis.

A multiplex PCR was run with 60 Vbeta primers and 13 Jbeta primers. The method was immunoSEQ multiplex PCR; TCRdb's version includes in-frame clones alone and lacks a portion of them. Of over 85,000 clones in the sample, about 80% were seen once. CDR3 length: 13 residues. V was pared by 7 bases and J by 6 bases, with 9 bases of the junction left unmatched. Germline loops: CDR1 SNHLY, CDR2 FYNNEI. A note on this clone: Its antigen is undetermined.

This TCR was sampled from a woman aged 55-69 years in good health and CMV-seropositive. Sequencing used PBMCs. The genes are TRBV2 and TRBJ2-7, with 7 bases identical to TRBD2. The CDR3 sequence: CASIGDYSSEQYF. DNA of the CDR3: TGTGCCAGCATAGGGGACTATTCGTCCGAGCAGTACTTC.